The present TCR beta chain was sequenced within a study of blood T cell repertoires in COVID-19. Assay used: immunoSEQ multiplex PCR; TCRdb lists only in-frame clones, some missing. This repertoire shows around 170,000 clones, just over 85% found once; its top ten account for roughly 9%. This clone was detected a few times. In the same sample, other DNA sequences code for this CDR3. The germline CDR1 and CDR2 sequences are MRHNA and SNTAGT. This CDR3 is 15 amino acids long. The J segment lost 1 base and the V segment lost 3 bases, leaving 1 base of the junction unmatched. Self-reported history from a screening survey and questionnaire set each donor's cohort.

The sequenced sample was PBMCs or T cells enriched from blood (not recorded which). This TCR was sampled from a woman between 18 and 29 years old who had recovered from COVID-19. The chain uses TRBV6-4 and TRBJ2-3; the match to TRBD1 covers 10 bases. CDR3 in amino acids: CASSEGTGGTDTQYF. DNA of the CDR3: TGTGCCAGCAGTGAGGGGACAGGGGGCACAGATACGCAGTATTTT.